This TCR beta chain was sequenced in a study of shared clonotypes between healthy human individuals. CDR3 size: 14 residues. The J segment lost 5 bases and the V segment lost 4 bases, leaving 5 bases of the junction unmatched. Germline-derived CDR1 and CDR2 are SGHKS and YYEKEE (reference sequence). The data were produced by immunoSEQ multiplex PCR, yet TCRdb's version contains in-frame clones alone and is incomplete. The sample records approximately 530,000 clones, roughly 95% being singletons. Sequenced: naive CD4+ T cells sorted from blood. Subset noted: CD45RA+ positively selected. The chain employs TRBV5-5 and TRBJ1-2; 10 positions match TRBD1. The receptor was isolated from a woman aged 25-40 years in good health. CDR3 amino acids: CASSARTGGYGYTF. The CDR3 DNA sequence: TGTGCCAGCAGCGCCAGGACAGGGGGGTATGGCTACACCTTC.